This T cell receptor (beta chain) originates from a study of vaccination and CD4 T cells after COVID-19. Looking at the study overall: The stimulating agents, overlapping spike peptides, came from SARS-CoV-2, HCoV-NL63, HCoV-OC43 and HCoV-229E.

Germline CDR1 and CDR2: DFQATT and SNEGSKA (reference sequence). Trimming stripped 4 bases from V and 0 bases from J, with 12 bases between. CDR3 size: 14 residues. A remark on this clonotype: Its antigen is unidentified.

The treatment is: roughly nine-day PBMC culture with coronavirus spike peptide pools or control peptides (ViraFEST assay). Via ViraFEST, peptide pools expanded antigen-specific T cells before TCR sequencing. The Oncomine TCR Beta short-read assay was what sequenced the DNA obtained from cultured CD4+ T cells. Genomic DNA was isolated from cultured CD4+ T cells. TCRdb re-derived calls from the PCR reads in MiXCR, one entry per CDR3 protein. The sample lists 19,000 or so distinct CDR3 sequences; approximately 54% were seen once. This TCR was sampled from a human donor who had recovered from COVID-19. Sequencing was done on a sample of CD4+ T cells from blood, cultured in vitro. The chain recombines TRBV20-1 with TRBJ1-2; TRBD1 is a possible D gene (5 bases). For the CDR3, the DNA is TGCAGTGCTACCACCCAGGGAGCTAACTATGGCTACACCTTC. It is translated as CSATTQGANYGYTF.